These 25 T cell receptor beta chains were sequenced from one sample in a study of neurological immune-mediated disorders. TCRdb itself ran the 5' RACE reads through MiXCR, one entry per CDR3 protein. This sample has about 66,000 distinct CDR3 sequences, with roughly 3.9% found just once. The sample comprised PBMCs. These receptors were obtained from a man in his thirties or forties with multiple sclerosis.

This clonotype has a handful of counts. The chain joins TRBV20-1 to TRBJ1-1; no reliable D call. The CDR3 length is 12 residues. V lost 3 bases and J 2 bases, leaving 7 bases between the germline ends. Germline V gene data show CDR1 as DFQATT and CDR2 as SNEGSKA (reference sequence). CDR3 loop: CSARGKNTEAFF. Here the CDR3 DNA reads TGCAGTGCTAGGGGGAAAAACACTGAAGCTTTCTTT.

This clonotype has only a few counts. This chain connects TRBV7-2 to TRBJ2-1, with D tentatively TRBD1 or TRBD2 (5 bases each). The CDR3 totals 16 residues. V lost 2 bases and J lost 0, with 11 bases in between. Per the germline V gene, CDR1 is SGHTA and CDR2 is FQGNSA. The CDR3 region is CASSLSGGYSYNEQFF. The CDR3 coding sequence is TGTGCCAGCAGCTTATCTGGGGGATACTCCTACAATGAGCAGTTCTTC.

This clonotype was seen repeatedly, ten times or more. This chain uses TRBV7-2 with TRBJ1-4; TRBD1 matches at 7 bases. The CDR3 has 15 residues. Trimming at V came to 4 bases and at J to 4 bases, leaving 6 bases not matched to a gene. Germline V CDR1 and CDR2: SGHTA, FQGNSA. CDR3 region: CASSYSGGVNEKLFF. The CDR3 DNA reads as TGTGCCAGCAGCTACTCAGGGGGGGTTAATGAAAAACTGTTTTTT.

At least ten counts were recorded for this clonotype. The rearrangement joins TRBV7-9 to TRBJ1-3; TRBD1 matches 9 bases. Germline lookup yields CDR1 SEHNR and CDR2 FQNEAQ (reference sequence). V trimming: 10 bases; J trimming: 1 base; junction bases outside the gene matches: 14. The CDR3 has 17 residues. The CDR3 loop is CATSPPGGQGSGNTIYF. The CDR3 nucleotides read TGTGCCACATCCCCTCCGGGGGGACAGGGATCTGGAAACACCATATATTTT.

This clonotype has just a few counts. The chain uses TRBV10-3 and TRBJ2-3; the match to TRBD1 covers 7 bases. The CDR3 runs to 15 residues. V shed 10 bases and J 2 bases; nucleotides not matched to a gene: 12. The germline V gene encodes CDR1 ENHRY and CDR2 SYGVKD. CDR3 residues: CATFDPGTVTDTQYF. The CDR3 DNA follows: TGTGCCACCTTTGATCCCGGGACAGTCACAGATACGCAGTATTTT.

This clonotype was seen many times. The chain couples TRBV29-1 to TRBJ2-1; 10 bases are a match to TRBD2. CDR1 and CDR2 from the germline V gene are SQVTM and ANQGSEA. J gave up 4 bases and V 6 bases, and 9 bases lay outside the gene matches. CDR3 length: 15 residues. DNA for the CDR3: TGCAGCGTGAAAAAGACTAGCGGGCTATACAATGAGCAGTTCTTC. The encoded protein is CSVKKTSGLYNEQFF.

This clonotype was counted at least ten times. The rearrangement joins TRBV7-4 to TRBJ2-5; 9 nucleotides agree with TRBD2. V was pared by 2 bases and J by 3 bases, with 13 bases of the junction left unmatched. Germline V gives CDR1 SGHVT, CDR2 SQSDAQ. This CDR3 spans 18 amino acids. The chain's CDR3 is CASSLRTESGGKKETQYF. In nucleotides, the CDR3 is TGTGCCAGCAGCTTAAGAACGGAAAGCGGGGGGAAAAAAGAGACCCAGTACTTC.

The V gene is TRBV5-1, the J gene TRBJ2-2, with D tentatively TRBD1 or TRBD2 (6 bases each). Trimming left V 1 base short and J 1 base short, with 11 bases between. Germline V CDR1 and CDR2: SGHRS, YFSETQ. This CDR3 is 16 amino acids long. Here the CDR3 reads CASSLRGGQNTGELFF. For the CDR3, the DNA is TGCGCCAGCAGCTTGAGAGGGGGGCAGAACACCGGGGAGCTGTTTTTT.

This chain connects TRBV6-2 or TRBV6-3 to TRBJ2-1; D gene uncertain. Germline-derived CDR1 and CDR2 are MNHEY and SVGEGT. CDR3 size: 12 residues. V lost 2 bases to trimming and J lost 2 bases, with 1 base between them. CDR3 nucleotides: TGTGCCAGCAGTTACCCCTACAATGAGCAGTTCTTC. Protein product: CASSYPYNEQFF.

This clonotype was found many times. The chain employs TRBV20-1 and TRBJ2-7; the D gene is possibly TRBD2 (5 bases). The CDR3 extends over 14 amino acids. V lost 0 bases to trimming and J lost 5 bases, with 14 bases between them. Germline V CDR1 and CDR2: DFQATT, SNEGSKA (reference sequence). This CDR3 reads CSARDLAGWDEQYF. CDR3 nucleotides: TGCAGTGCTAGAGATCTAGCAGGATGGGACGAGCAGTACTTC.

This clonotype came up many times. The chain has TRBV20-1 and TRBJ2-1; 10 bases agree with TRBD2. This CDR3 has 16 amino acids. Germline V gene data show CDR1 as DFQATT and CDR2 as SNEGSKA (reference sequence). V shed 2 bases, J shed 9 bases, and the junction held 13 bases outside the gene matches. As DNA, the CDR3 is TGCAGTGCTAGAAAGCGGGGGGGCCAATATCGGGGTGAGCAGTTCTTC. Encoded protein: CSARKRGGQYRGEQFF.

This clonotype showed up many times. The V call is TRBV7-2, the J call TRBJ2-5; 12 nucleotides line up with TRBD2. Germline CDR1 and CDR2: SGHTA and FQGNSA. With 6 bases clipped from V and 3 bases from J, the junction kept 2 bases outside the gene matches. The CDR3 loop spans 14 amino acids. The CDR3 spells CASSPSGGEETQYF. The CDR3 nucleotides are TGTGCCAGCAGTCCTAGCGGGGGGGAAGAGACCCAGTACTTC.

This clonotype was detected ten times or more. The chain couples TRBV5-1 to TRBJ2-7; TRBD2 matches 7 bases. Germline CDR1 SGHRS, CDR2 YFSETQ. The CDR3 runs to 14 residues. The J segment lost 2 bases and the V segment lost 3 bases, leaving 5 bases of the junction unmatched. CDR3 loop: CASSSRGGAYEQYF. The CDR3 coding sequence is TGCGCCAGCAGCTCCCGCGGGGGAGCCTACGAGCAGTACTTC.

At least ten counts were recorded for this clonotype. This chain uses TRBV5-1 with TRBJ2-7; D not certain. Germline CDR1 SGHRS, CDR2 YFSETQ. V was cut by 4 bases and J by 0 bases, with 11 bases left in between. This CDR3 is 14 amino acids long. CDR3: CASSGSPDSYEQYF. DNA for the CDR3: TGCGCCAGCAGCGGGTCCCCCGACTCCTACGAGCAGTACTTC. Filled out from reference TRBV5-1 and TRBJ2-7, the complete variable domain reads KAGVTQTPRYLIKTRGQQVTLSCSPISGHRSVSWYQQTPGQGLQFLFEYFSETQRNKGNFPGRFSGRQFSNSRSEMNVSTLELGDSALYLCASSGSPDSYEQYFGPGTRLTVT.

This clonotype showed up many times. The genes are TRBV4-1 and TRBJ2-5, with D unresolved. The CDR3 is 16 residues long. Germline CDR1 MGHRA, CDR2 YSYEKL. Trimming left V 1 base short and J 5 bases short, with 17 bases between. The CDR3 reads CASSQAIPAIEETQYF. DNA for the CDR3: TGCGCCAGCAGCCAAGCTATTCCGGCCATAGAGGAGACCCAGTACTTC.

This clonotype came up many times. V usage is TRBV9 and J usage is TRBJ2-5; tentatively, D is TRBD1 or TRBD2 (5 bases each). V was shortened by 6 bases and J by 4 bases, with 13 bases between the two germline ends. Germline CDR1 is SGDLS and CDR2 is YYNGEE. The CDR3 has 13 residues. Written as DNA, the CDR3 is TGTGCCAGCAATGTCGGTGGGGGAGAGACCCAGTACTTC. Protein sequence: CASNVGGGETQYF.

This clonotype came up a few times. The junction shows a germline mismatch at one end, possibly a read error. V and J are TRBV9 and TRBJ1-5, with D perhaps TRBD1 (6 bases). Germline lookup yields CDR1 SGDLS and CDR2 YYNGEE. This CDR3 is 15 amino acids long. The CDR3 DNA reads as TGTGCCAGCAGCGCCTACAGGGTCGGGAGTCAGCCCCAGAATTTT. Protein product: CASSAYRVGSQPQNF.

This clonotype was seen many times. The gene calls are TRBV5-1 and TRBJ1-1, with unresolved D. The CDR3 length is 14 residues. The germline gives CDR1 SGHRS, CDR2 YFSETQ. The germline V and J ends were trimmed by 2 bases and 8 bases, with 16 bases remaining between them. This CDR3 is CASSLEEPHSEAFF. The CDR3 nucleotides read TGCGCCAGCAGCTTAGAGGAACCCCATTCCGAAGCTTTCTTT. Full variable domain (missing parts from reference TRBV5-1 and TRBJ1-1): KAGVTQTPRYLIKTRGQQVTLSCSPISGHRSVSWYQQTPGQGLQFLFEYFSETQRNKGNFPGRFSGRQFSNSRSEMNVSTLELGDSALYLCASSLEEPHSEAFFGQGTRLTVV.

This clonotype was detected ten times or more. V is TRBV5-1 and J is TRBJ1-2, with D perhaps TRBD1 (5 bases). Trimming cost V 3 bases and J 0 bases, with 12 bases left between them. The CDR3 is 15 amino acids. CDR1 is SGHRS, CDR2 YFSETQ, per germline. The CDR3 DNA sequence: TGCGCCAGCAGCTATGGGACGGGTGCTAACTATGGCTACACCTTC. Encoded protein: CASSYGTGANYGYTF.

This clonotype has at least ten counts. The chain recombines TRBV15 with TRBJ2-6; 7 bases align to TRBD1. CDR3 size: 15 residues. V was pared by 4 bases and J by 4 bases, with 4 bases of the junction left unmatched. Germline CDR1 and CDR2: LNHNV and YYDKDF (reference sequence). In nucleotides, the CDR3 is TGTGCCACCAGCACCACAGGGGTCGGGGCCAACGTCCTGACTTTC. This codes for CATSTTGVGANVLTF.

The rearrangement joins TRBV20-1 to TRBJ2-1, with TRBD2 matching 10 bases. Germline V lookup: CDR1 DFQATT, CDR2 SNEGSKA (reference sequence). V shed 6 bases, J shed 4 bases, and the junction held 12 bases outside the gene matches. The CDR3 contains 16 residues. CDR3 sequence: CSATKAGGSWYNEQFF. The CDR3 DNA sequence: TGCAGTGCAACGAAAGCGGGGGGGAGTTGGTACAATGAGCAGTTCTTC.

There are many counts of this clonotype. V gene TRBV6-5 combines with J gene TRBJ1-2; possible D gene TRBD1, 6 bases. Trimming stripped 8 bases from V and 3 bases from J, with 7 bases between. The CDR3 runs to 11 residues. Germline values: CDR1 MNHEY, CDR2 SVGAGI. The CDR3 reads CASGQHYGYTF. The CDR3 DNA reads TGTGCCAGCGGACAGCACTATGGCTACACCTTC.

This clonotype has a count of ten or more. The chain links TRBV5-6 to TRBJ2-7; TRBD1 aligns across 7 bases. Trimming took 2 bases from V and 1 from J; bases not matched to a gene: 3. CDR1 SGHDT and CDR2 YYEEEE come from the germline V gene. The CDR3 is 14 amino acids. Written as DNA, the CDR3 is TGTGCCAGCAGCTTCTACAGGGGATCCTACGAGCAGTACTTC. Its protein product is CASSFYRGSYEQYF.

This clonotype has ten or more counts. This chain connects TRBV18 to TRBJ1-1, with TRBD1 as a possible D gene (6 bases). The germline V and J ends were trimmed by 3 bases and 1 base, with 12 bases remaining between them. The germline gives CDR1 KGHSH, CDR2 LQKENI. The CDR3 is made up of 15 amino acids. The CDR3 region is CASSPRDRPNTEAFF. The CDR3 DNA is TGTGCCAGCTCACCCCGCGACAGGCCGAACACTGAAGCTTTCTTT.

This clonotype was detected many times. V is TRBV5-1 and J is TRBJ2-7; 7 bases agree with TRBD1. V lost 4 bases to trimming and J lost 3 bases; unmatched junction nucleotides: 10. CDR3 length equals 15 residues. Germline V gene data show CDR1 as SGHRS and CDR2 as YFSETQ. The CDR3 reads CASSTGLGQIYEQYF. CDR3 sequence (DNA): TGCGCCAGCAGCACCGGCTTGGGACAGATCTACGAGCAGTACTTC.